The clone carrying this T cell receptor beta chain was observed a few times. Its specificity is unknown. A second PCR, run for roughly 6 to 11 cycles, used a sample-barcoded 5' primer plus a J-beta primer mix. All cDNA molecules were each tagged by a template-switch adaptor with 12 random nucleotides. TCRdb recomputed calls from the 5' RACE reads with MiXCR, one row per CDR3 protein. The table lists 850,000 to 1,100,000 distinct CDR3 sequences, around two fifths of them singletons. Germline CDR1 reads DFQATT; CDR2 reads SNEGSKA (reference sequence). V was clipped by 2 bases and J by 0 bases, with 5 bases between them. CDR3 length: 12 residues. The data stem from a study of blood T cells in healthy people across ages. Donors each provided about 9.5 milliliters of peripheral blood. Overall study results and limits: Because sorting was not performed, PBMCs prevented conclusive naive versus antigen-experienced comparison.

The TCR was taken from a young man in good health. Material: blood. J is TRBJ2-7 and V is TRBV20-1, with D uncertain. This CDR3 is CSARLSSYEQYF. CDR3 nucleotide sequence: TGCAGTGCTAGATTGAGCTCCTACGAGCAGTACTTC.